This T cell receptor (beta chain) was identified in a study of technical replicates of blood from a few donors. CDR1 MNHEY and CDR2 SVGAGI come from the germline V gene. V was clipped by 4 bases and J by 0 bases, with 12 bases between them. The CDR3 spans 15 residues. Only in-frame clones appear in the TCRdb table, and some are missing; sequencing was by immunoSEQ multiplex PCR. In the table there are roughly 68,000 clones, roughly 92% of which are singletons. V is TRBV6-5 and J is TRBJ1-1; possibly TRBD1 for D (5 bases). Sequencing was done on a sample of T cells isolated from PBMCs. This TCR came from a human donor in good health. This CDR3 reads CASSSGDSLNTEAFF. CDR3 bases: TGTGCCAGCAGTTCCGGGGACTCCTTGAACACTGAAGCTTTCTTT.